The 12 T cell receptor beta chains given below trace back to one sample, sequenced in a study of beta chain features in type 1 diabetes. The study's findings and limits: Type 1 diabetes patients showed a moderate but significant shortening of TCRB CDR3s in all four CD4+ subsets.

Sequenced material consisted of expressed TCRB transcripts (all of the isolated RNA was reverse transcribed). Clones were sequenced by immunoSEQ multiplex PCR, and TCRdb holds only the in-frame ones, with some missing. There are hundreds of thousands of clones in the sample; around an eighth occur only once, and approximately 0.022% lies in the top ten. These receptors' antigens are unknown. Sequencing input: naive CD4+ T cells from blood. All receptors come from a man aged 18 to 30 with type 1 diabetes.

This clone has a handful of counts. V and J are TRBV19 and TRBJ1-1; the D gene is possibly TRBD1 (5 bases). Deletions cut 5 bases from V and 9 bases from J, with 13 bases between. Germline CDR1 reads LNHDA; CDR2 reads SQIVND (reference sequence). The CDR3 totals 12 residues. The DNA for the CDR3 is TGTGCCAGTAGTGTGTTGGGGGATCAAGCTTTCTTT. This translates into CASSVLGDQAFF. Together with reference TRBV19 and TRBJ1-1, the CDR3 gives the full variable domain: DGGITQSPKYLFRKEGQNVTLSCEQNLNHDAMYWYRQDPGQGLRLIYYSQIVNDFQKGDIAEGYSVSREKKESFPLTVTSAQKNPTAFYLCASSVLGDQAFFGQGTRLTVV.

As concerns this clone: Other DNA sequences in the sample encode the same CDR3. The J gene is TRBJ2-1, the V gene TRBV9; the D is unclear. Germline V gives CDR1 SGDLS, CDR2 YYNGEE. V lost 0 bases to trimming and J lost 2 bases, with 6 bases between them. This CDR3 is 14 amino acids long. The CDR3 region is CASSVASAYNEQFF. The CDR3 nucleotides read TGTGCCAGCAGCGTAGCCAGCGCCTACAATGAGCAGTTCTTC.

The table lists this clone with a few counts. The same CDR3 can be traced to other DNA sequences in this sample. The chain recombines TRBV7-2 with TRBJ1-5; TRBD1 matches 7 bases. The CDR3 sequence is 13 residues long. Germline V gene data show CDR1 as SGHTA and CDR2 as FQGNSA. V trimming: 5 bases; J trimming: 5 bases; junction bases outside the gene matches: 3. CDR3 nucleotide sequence: TGTGCCAGCAGCGTCCAGGGGGATCAGCCCCAGCATTTT. This codes for CASSVQGDQPQHF. The whole variable domain, remainder taken from reference TRBV7-2 and TRBJ1-5, is GAGVSQSPSNKVTEKGKDVELRCDPISGHTALYWYRQSLGQGLEFLIYFQGNSAPDKSGLPSDRFSAERTGGSVSTLTIQRTQQEDSAVYLCASSVQGDQPQHFGDGTRLSIL.

The chain joins TRBV29-1 to TRBJ1-3; weak D call: TRBD1 (6 bases). V dropped 4 bases and J dropped 2 bases, with 24 bases sitting between them. CDR1 and CDR2 (germline): SQVTM, ANQGSEA. The CDR3 loop spans 18 amino acids. This CDR3 reads CSVGGTIGGDSPGNTIYF. As DNA, the CDR3 is TGCAGCGTTGGGGGGACCATAGGGGGTGACTCTCCTGGAAACACCATATATTTT.

The chain carries TRBV10-3 and TRBJ2-6, with D unresolved. The germline V and J ends were trimmed by 3 bases and 0 bases, with 6 bases remaining between them. CDR1 ENHRY and CDR2 SYGVKD come from the germline V gene. This CDR3 has 15 residues. CDR3 sequence (DNA): TGTGCCATCAGTGACAGGAGCTCTGGGGCCAACGTCCTGACTTTC. Translated, it gives CAISDRSSGANVLTF.

The CDR3 region has the DNA TGTGCCAGCAGCTCACGCTCGACAGTTAACTATGGCTACACCTTC. Translated, it gives CASSSRSTVNYGYTF. This chain connects TRBV5-6 to TRBJ1-2; maybe TRBD1 (5 bases). Trimming left V 3 bases short and J 1 base short, with 13 bases between. The CDR3 totals 15 residues. Germline V gene sequence: CDR1 SGHDT, CDR2 YYEEEE.

V usage is TRBV11-2 and J usage is TRBJ1-1; D gene ambiguous. The ends were cut back, 1 base at V and 4 bases at J, with 10 bases in the middle. This CDR3 comprises 14 residues. Looked up from germline, CDR1 is SGHAT and CDR2 is FQNNGV. This CDR3 is CASSLGLPPTEAFF. The CDR3 DNA reads as TGTGCCAGCAGCTTAGGACTCCCACCCACTGAAGCTTTCTTT.

In its sample, this clone was seen once. The V gene is TRBV2, the J gene TRBJ2-1; 9 nucleotides line up with TRBD2. The CDR3 is 18 amino acids. V lost 2 bases and J lost 6; bases outside the gene matches: 14. CDR1 and CDR2 (germline): SNHLY, FYNNEI. The DNA for the CDR3 is TGTGCCAGCAGTGAATGGGGTGTAGGACTAGCGCTACCCAATGAGCAGTTCTTC. Its translation is CASSEWGVGLALPNEQFF.

There are a few counts of this clone. The chain has TRBV11-2 and TRBJ2-3; D is uncertain. Trimming cost V 3 bases and J 6 bases, with 13 bases left between them. This CDR3 comprises 14 residues. CDR1 is SGHAT, CDR2 FQNNGV, per germline. The CDR3 protein is CASSFPPLVDTQYF. CDR3 nucleotide sequence: TGTGCCAGCAGCTTCCCTCCCCTAGTGGATACGCAGTATTTT. Filled out from reference TRBV11-2 and TRBJ2-3, the complete variable domain reads EAGVAQSPRYKIIEKRQSVAFWCNPISGHATLYWYQQILGQGPKLLIQFQNNGVVDDSQLPKDRFSAERLKGVDSTLKIQPAKLEDSAVYLCASSFPPLVDTQYFGPGTRLTVL.

This CDR3 is CASSQAGPNYGYTF. The CDR3 DNA follows: TGTGCCAGCAGCCAGGCCGGACCTAACTATGGCTACACCTTC. The chain combines TRBV14 with TRBJ1-2; D remains ambiguous. The ends were cut back, 3 bases at V and 0 bases at J, with 8 bases in the middle. This CDR3 contains 14 residues. In germline, CDR1 is SGHDN, CDR2 FVKESK.

This clone was seen a handful of times. The V call is TRBV7-7, the J call TRBJ2-1; 8 nucleotides agree with TRBD2. The germline gives CDR1 SSHAT, CDR2 FNYEAQ (reference sequence). The J segment lost 7 bases and the V segment lost 8 bases, leaving 10 bases of the junction unmatched. CDR3 length equals 14 residues. The CDR3 bases are TGTGCCAGCGGGAAGGGCGGGGGGATGAATGAGCAGTTCTTC. Its translation: CASGKGGGMNEQFF.

This sequence joins TRBV27 and TRBJ2-7; 11 bases line up with TRBD1. CDR3 length equals 14 residues. J gave up 4 bases and V 6 bases, and 5 bases lay outside the gene matches. Germline V CDR1 and CDR2: MNHEY, SMNVEV (reference sequence). CDR3 sequence: CASSRGQGGYEQYF. The CDR3 coding sequence is TGTGCCAGCAGCCGGGGACAGGGGGGTTACGAGCAGTACTTC.